What follows describes a single T cell receptor (beta chain). The record originates from a study of T cells in Graves' hyperthyroidism and ophthalmopathy. Germline V gene sequence: CDR1 LGHDT, CDR2 YNNKEL (reference sequence). CDR3 length: 17 amino acids. V trimming: 1 base; J trimming: 7 bases; junction bases outside the gene matches: 7. Amplification targeted TCR beta CDR3 regions from RNA transcripts. The HTBI primer set served for first-round RT-PCR of the TCR CDR3. TCRdb reprocessed the multiplex PCR reads with MiXCR, giving one entry per CDR3 protein. The sample consists of fewer than 600,000 distinct CDR3 sequences, 13% to 15% of them appearing once.

V usage is TRBV3-1 and J usage is TRBJ2-2; 12 bases align to TRBD2. The sequence was collected from a woman aged 40 to 50 with Graves' hyperthyroidism. What was sequenced was blood. CDR3 bases: TGTGCCAGCAGCCAAGGAACTAGCGGGAGGAGGGGCGGGGAGCTGTTTTTT. This translates into CASSQGTSGRRGGELFF.